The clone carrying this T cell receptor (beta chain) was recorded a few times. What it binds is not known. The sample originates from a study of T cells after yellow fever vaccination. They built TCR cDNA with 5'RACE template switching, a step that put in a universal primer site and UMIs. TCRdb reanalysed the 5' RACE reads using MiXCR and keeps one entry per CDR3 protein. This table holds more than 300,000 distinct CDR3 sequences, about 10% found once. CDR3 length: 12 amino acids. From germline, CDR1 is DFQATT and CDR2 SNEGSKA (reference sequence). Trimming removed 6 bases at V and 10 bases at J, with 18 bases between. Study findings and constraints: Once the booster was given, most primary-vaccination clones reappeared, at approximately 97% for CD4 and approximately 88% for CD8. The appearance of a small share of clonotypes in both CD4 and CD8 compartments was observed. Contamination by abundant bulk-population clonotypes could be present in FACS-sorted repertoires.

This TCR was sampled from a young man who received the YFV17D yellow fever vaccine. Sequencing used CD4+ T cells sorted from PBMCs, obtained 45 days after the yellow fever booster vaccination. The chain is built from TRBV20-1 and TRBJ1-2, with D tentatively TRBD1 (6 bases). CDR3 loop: CSAPLTGTFYTF. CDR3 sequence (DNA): TGCAGTGCCCCCCTCACAGGGACTTTCTACACCTTC.